This TCR beta chain was documented in a study of T cell changes during pregnancy in multiple sclerosis. Generated by immunoSEQ multiplex PCR, the TCRdb table keeps only in-frame clones and is missing some. The table includes tens of thousands of clones, approximately 91% detected once. CDR1 and CDR2 (germline): MGHRA, YSYEKL. The length of the CDR3 is 14 residues. Trimming cost V 6 bases and J 5 bases; bases outside gene matches: 9. The rearrangement joins TRBV4-1 to TRBJ2-5; 7 bases fit TRBD1. The starting material was CD4+ T cells from peripheral blood mononuclear cells, obtained after pregnancy. The clonotype originates from a female donor in good health, enrolled as a control in a pregnancy study. This CDR3 is CASRVNRGGETQYF. CDR3 nucleotides: TGCGCCAGCAGGGTTAACAGGGGCGGGGAGACCCAGTACTTC.